This T cell receptor beta chain was found in a study of cytomegalovirus exposure and HLA in healthy donors. Study-level points and caveats: Common viral pathogens seemed, in a later analysis, to connect with several of the most significant clusters. Most subjects' HLA-A and HLA-B alleles were reportedly predicted from TCR beta sequences. The majority of CMV-associated TCR beta chains were reported as apparently HLA-restricted in a later analysis. A later analysis showed that HLA-associated TCR beta chains had undergone more clonal expansion than equally common others.

In regard to this clone: Its antigen is unidentified.

CDR1 and CDR2 (germline): WNHNN, SYGVQD (reference sequence). With 3 bases removed from V and 4 bases from J, the gap between germline ends came to 9 bases. The CDR3 consists of 14 residues. A multiplex PCR was run with 60 Vbeta primers and 13 Jbeta primers. Sequenced by immunoSEQ multiplex PCR; TCRdb stores in-frame clones only, minus some. The listing contains more than 140,000 clones. Sequencing was done on a sample of PBMCs. The J gene is TRBJ2-2, the V gene TRBV10-1; possible D gene TRBD1, 5 bases. This clonotype was obtained from a woman aged 18-30 years in good health and CMV-seronegative. CDR3 sequence (DNA): TGCGCCAGCAGTGACAGGGTTGGCACCGGGGAGCTGTTTTTT. This codes for CASSDRVGTGELFF.